This entry features one T cell receptor (beta chain) sequence. The source of the sample is a study of blood T cell repertoires in COVID-19. Clones were sequenced by immunoSEQ multiplex PCR, and TCRdb holds only the in-frame ones, with some missing. The sample carries about 150,000 clones, roughly 90% recorded once. Looked up from germline, CDR1 is LGHDT and CDR2 is YNNKEL (reference sequence). The V gene lost 0 bases and the J gene lost 1 base, with 6 bases spanning the gap. This CDR3 has 14 amino acids. The receptor was derived from a woman between 55 and 75 years old with active or convalescent COVID-19. The chain carries TRBV3-1 (or the pseudogene TRBV3-2) and TRBJ2-5; no reliable D call. The source material was peripheral blood. CDR3 bases: TGTGCCAGCAGCCAAGATACAGCCCAAGAGACCCAGTACTTC. It translates to CASSQDTAQETQYF.